A selection of T cell receptor beta chains follows, all from one sample in a study of blood T cells in healthy people across ages. MiXCR, applied by TCRdb to the 5' RACE reads, yields one record per CDR3 protein. This table holds some 700,000 distinct CDR3 sequences, 43% found once. Input material: blood. These receptors were collected from an older woman in good health. The CDR3 runs from the conserved cysteine through the conserved F or W. The D gene is left open where the match is weak. Only part of the rows carry a size: once, few, many, or a class if the clone is expanded.

j_call clone_size d_call v_call cdr3_aa cdr3_nt
TRBJ2-3 . . TRBV7-2 CASSFVTGLTDTQYF TGTGCCAGCAGCTTTGTAACAGGGTTGACAGATACGCAGTATTTT
TRBJ1-2 . . TRBV5-1 CASSLGQAPGYGYTF TGCGCCAGCAGCTTGGGGCAGGCACCGGGGTATGGCTACACCTTC
TRBJ1-4 . . TRBV20-1 CSALDRIWEKLFF TGCAGTGCCCTTGACCGAATCTGGGAAAAACTGTTTTTT
TRBJ2-3 many TRBD1 TRBV29-1 CSVDTGQGVPDTQYF TGCAGCGTTGACACGGGACAGGGGGTCCCAGATACGCAGTATTTT
TRBJ2-5 . . TRBV11-2 CASSGTGAQQYF TGTGCCAGCAGCGGAACAGGAGCCCAGCAGTACTTC
TRBJ1-6 . TRBD1 TRBV5-1 CASSGTGDDSPLHF TGCGCCAGCAGCGGGACAGGGGATGATTCACCCCTCCACTTT
TRBJ2-7 once TRBD2 TRBV20-1 CSARDEQSGRNEQYF TGCAGTGCTAGAGATGAGCAGAGCGGGAGGAACGAGCAGTACTTC
TRBJ2-1 . TRBD1 TRBV7-2 CASNPRQGAKGYNEQFF TGTGCCAGCAACCCTCGACAGGGGGCTAAGGGTTACAATGAGCAGTTCTTC
TRBJ1-2 once . TRBV7-2 CASSWPHSYGYTF TGTGCCAGCAGCTGGCCCCACTCCTATGGCTACACCTTC
TRBJ2-1 . . TRBV21-1 CASSIALGNEQFF TGTGCCAGCAGCATCGCCCTGGGCAATGAGCAGTTCTTC
TRBJ1-6 few TRBD1 TRBV6-1 CASSSDRGGPLHF TGTGCCAGCAGTTCAGACAGGGGAGGTCCCCTCCACTTT
TRBJ1-5 few TRBD1 TRBV6-1 CASNSGTGVKGNQPQHF TGTGCCAGCAACTCCGGGACAGGGGTAAAAGGCAATCAGCCCCAGCATTTT
TRBJ1-6 once TRBD1 TRBV6-6 CATQGAGYNSPLHF TGTGCCACCCAGGGGGCGGGATATAATTCACCCCTCCACTTT
TRBJ2-7 . TRBD2 TRBV9 CASSVGLGPEYEQYF TGTGCCAGCAGCGTGGGACTAGGCCCAGAGTACGAGCAGTACTTC
TRBJ2-3 few . TRBV9 CASSSSPSAGTDTQYF TGTGCCAGCAGCTCCTCCCCTAGCGCAGGCACAGATACGCAGTATTTT
TRBJ2-5 . . TRBV20-1 CSARVESETQYF TGCAGTGCTAGAGTGGAATCGGAGACCCAGTACTTC
TRBJ1-2 few . TRBV20-1 CSASLQGNYGYTF TGCAGTGCTAGCCTACAGGGAAACTATGGCTACACCTTC
TRBJ2-2 . . TRBV20-1 CSARVPGRKNTGELFF TGCAGTGCTAGAGTCCCGGGACGGAAAAACACCGGGGAGCTGTTTTTT
TRBJ2-7 . TRBD2 TRBV6-1 CAAQTLAGGSNEQYF TGTGCCGCCCAAACCCTAGCGGGAGGTAGCAATGAGCAGTACTTC
TRBJ1-1 . . TRBV5-1 CASSREGSTEAFF TGCGCCAGCAGTCGGGAGGGGAGCACTGAAGCTTTCTTT
TRBJ2-5 . . TRBV6-8 CASSSDIALETQYF TGTGCCAGCAGTTCAGACATAGCGTTGGAGACCCAGTACTTC
TRBJ2-1 . TRBD2 TRBV7-2 CASSLPAGGSYNEQFF TGTGCCAGCAGCTTACCGGCGGGAGGCAGTTACAATGAGCAGTTCTTC
TRBJ1-5 few . TRBV27 CASSRPGGDQPQHF TGTGCCAGCAGTCGACCGGGCGGCGATCAGCCCCAGCATTTT
TRBJ2-7 . . TRBV20-1 CSAGDSGTKQYF TGCAGTGCTGGAGATAGTGGAACCAAGCAGTACTTC
TRBJ2-1 . TRBD1 TRBV20-1 CSAPDPGQGLGEQFF TGCAGTGCTCCGGACCCGGGACAGGGGTTAGGTGAGCAGTTCTTC
TRBJ2-1 many TRBD2 TRBV20-1 CSARDGTSVVYEQFF TGCAGTGCTAGAGACGGGACTAGCGTAGTCTATGAGCAGTTCTTC
TRBJ1-2 many . TRBV20-1 CSARTEMYGYTF TGCAGTGCTAGGACAGAAATGTATGGCTACACCTTC
TRBJ2-7 . . TRBV21-1 CASGYRRIYEKYF TGTGCCAGCGGCTATAGAAGGATCTACGAGAAGTACTTC
TRBJ2-7 . . TRBV7-9 CASSSDRNSYEQYF TGTGCCAGCAGCTCTGACAGAAACTCCTACGAGCAGTACTTC
TRBJ2-2 . . TRBV6-6 CASSTYRVGELFF TGTGCCAGCAGTACCTACAGGGTTGGGGAGCTGTTTTTT
TRBJ1-2 few TRBD1 TRBV7-2 CASSEGQGAAGYTF TGTGCCAGCAGCGAAGGACAGGGGGCGGCCGGCTACACCTTC
TRBJ1-2 . . TRBV21-1 CASTEDGGSNHGYTF TGTGCCAGCACCGAGGACGGAGGAAGTAACCATGGCTACACCTTC
TRBJ1-3 . . TRBV6-1 CASSEIAGNTIYF TGTGCCAGCAGTGAGATAGCTGGAAACACCATATATTTT
TRBJ2-7 . TRBD2 TRBV9 CASSVGGGVAGSSYEQYF TGTGCCAGCAGCGTAGGAGGGGGGGTAGCGGGGTCTTCCTACGAGCAGTACTTC
TRBJ2-7 . . TRBV11-2 CASSRLDYEQYF TGTGCCAGCAGCCGACTAGATTACGAGCAGTACTTC
TRBJ2-1 many . TRBV28 CASSQGGSYNEQFF TGTGCCAGCAGCCAAGGAGGGAGCTACAATGAGCAGTTCTTC
TRBJ2-1 . TRBD1 TRBV3-1 CASSPPDRVNEQFF TGTGCCAGCAGCCCTCCGGACAGGGTCAATGAGCAGTTCTTC
TRBJ2-7 few . TRBV20-1 CSAREVGGPSYEQYF TGCAGTGCTAGAGAAGTAGGGGGACCCTCCTACGAGCAGTACTTC
TRBJ2-5 few . TRBV5-1 CASSFSGIGGNYETQYF TGCGCCAGCAGCTTCTCGGGAATCGGAGGGAATTACGAGACCCAGTACTTC
TRBJ2-7 . TRBD2 TRBV7-3 CASSLRAGGNIHEQYF TGTGCCAGCAGCTTAAGAGCGGGGGGGAATATCCACGAGCAGTACTTC
TRBJ2-7 . . TRBV29-1 CSVGSGYEQYF TGCAGCGTTGGTTCAGGCTACGAGCAGTACTTC
TRBJ2-7 few . TRBV27 CASSLKGIINEQYF TGTGCCAGCAGTTTAAAGGGGATCATCAACGAGCAGTACTTC